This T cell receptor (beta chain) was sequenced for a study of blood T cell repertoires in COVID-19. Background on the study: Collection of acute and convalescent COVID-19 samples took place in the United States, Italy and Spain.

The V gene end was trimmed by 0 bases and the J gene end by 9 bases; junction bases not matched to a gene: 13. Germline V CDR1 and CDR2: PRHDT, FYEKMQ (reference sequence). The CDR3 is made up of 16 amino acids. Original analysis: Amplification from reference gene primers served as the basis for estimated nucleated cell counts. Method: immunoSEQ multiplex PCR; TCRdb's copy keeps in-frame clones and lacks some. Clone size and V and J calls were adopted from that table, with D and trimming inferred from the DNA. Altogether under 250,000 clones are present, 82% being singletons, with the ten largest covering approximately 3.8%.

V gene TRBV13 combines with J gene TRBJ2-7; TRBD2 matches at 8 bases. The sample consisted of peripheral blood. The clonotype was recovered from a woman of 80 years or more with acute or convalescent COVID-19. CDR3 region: CASSLGSSGGASGQYF. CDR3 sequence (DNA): TGTGCCAGCAGCTTAGGCTCCAGCGGGGGAGCCTCTGGGCAGTACTTC.